This T cell receptor beta chain was profiled in a study of post-analysis software for immune sequencing data. Across the whole study: Recorded subtypes: relapsing-remitting, secondary progressive, progressive-relapsing; some patients unannotated.

Only a few counts were recorded for this clonotype. Its matching antigen is unknown. Study outcomes and limitations: Included in a set of roughly five TRBV segments more frequent in patients than controls were TRBV5-6, TRBV5-1 and TRBV20-1.

The authors incorporated unique molecular identifiers into the TCR beta cDNA libraries. MiXCR, run by TCRdb on the PCR reads, gives a single entry per CDR3 protein. The sample lists about 540,000 distinct CDR3 sequences, approximately 34% occurring once. The CDR3 is 16 amino acids. V trimming: 0 bases; J trimming: 0 bases; junction bases outside the gene matches: 7. Germline CDR1 DFQATT, CDR2 SNEGSKA (reference sequence). Material for sequencing was blood. The TCR originated in a girl aged 2-17 years with multiple sclerosis. The V gene is TRBV20-1, the J gene TRBJ2-5, with 7 bases aligning to TRBD2. The CDR3 reads CSARDRTSVYQETQYF. The CDR3 region has the DNA TGCAGTGCTAGAGATAGAACTAGCGTGTACCAAGAGACCCAGTACTTC.